The T cell receptor (beta chain) described here comes from a study of T cell repertoires in cytomegalovirus infection. TCRdb analysed the reads with MiXCR anew, one entry per CDR3 protein. The repertoire holds fewer than 60,000 distinct CDR3 sequences, with 15% to 20% as singletons. General study points: It was HLA-C-restricted CMV-specific TCR beta clonotypes that dominated the response ex vivo.

Trimming removed 1 base from V and 7 bases from J, with 5 bases in between. Germline loops: CDR1 MNHEY, CDR2 SVGEGT. This CDR3 spans 12 amino acids. Notes on this clonotype: Its antigen is as yet unknown.

The source of this sequence is a human donor in good health (CMV status not recorded). Some clones in this sample may be carry-over from other donors' samples. The material sequenced was CD8+ T cells from cultured PBMCs, taken from culture after CMV antigen stimulation. The chain couples TRBV6-2 or TRBV6-3 to TRBJ2-1; no reliable D call. The CDR3 reads CASSYWRNEQFF. The CDR3 DNA sequence: TGTGCCAGCAGTTACTGGCGTAATGAGCAGTTCTTC.